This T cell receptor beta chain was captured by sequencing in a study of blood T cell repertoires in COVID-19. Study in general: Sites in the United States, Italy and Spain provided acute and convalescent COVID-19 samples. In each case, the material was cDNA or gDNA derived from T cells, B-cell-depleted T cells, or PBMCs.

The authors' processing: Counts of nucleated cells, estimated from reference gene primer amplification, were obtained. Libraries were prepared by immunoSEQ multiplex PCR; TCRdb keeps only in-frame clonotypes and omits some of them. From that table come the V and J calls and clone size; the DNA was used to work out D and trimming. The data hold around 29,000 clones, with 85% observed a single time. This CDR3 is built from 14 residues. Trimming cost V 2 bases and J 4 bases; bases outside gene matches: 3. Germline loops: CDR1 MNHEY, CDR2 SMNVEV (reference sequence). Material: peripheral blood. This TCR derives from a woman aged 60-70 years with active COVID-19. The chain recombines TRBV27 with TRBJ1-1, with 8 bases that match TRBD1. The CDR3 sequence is CASSLNRGTTEAFF. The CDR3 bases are TGTGCCAGCAGTTTAAACAGGGGGACCACTGAAGCTTTCTTT.